The clone carrying this T cell receptor (beta chain) appeared a few times. Its antigen is undetermined. 5'RACE primed at constant segments yielded TCR alpha and TCR beta cDNA libraries bearing sample barcodes and UMIs. One entry per CDR3 protein results from TCRdb running MiXCR on the 5' RACE reads. The data hold a few hundred thousand distinct CDR3 sequences, with 15% to 20% observed a single time. These data come from a study of T-cell memory formation after mild COVID-19. General study findings and limits: Contracting CD4+ clones were located mainly in CM and EM, and CD8+ clones in EMRA. There were some responding clones in pre-infection memory, which suggested that cross-reactive memory had joined.

The CDR3 runs 15 residues. The V end lost 2 bases, the J end lost 5 bases, and 16 bases lay between the germline ends. Germline CDR1 reads SNHLY; CDR2 reads FYNNEI. The sample comprised PBMCs or a T cell subset sorted from them (not recorded which). The sequence came from a man aged 18 to 29 who had mild COVID-19 (a few samples of this study predate the infection). Cell type and time point are not known. The gene calls are TRBV2 and TRBJ2-7; D is perhaps TRBD2 (6 bases). CDR3 bases: TGTGCCAGCAGTGAATTGCGGGGCGGAGGCCACGAGCAGTACGTC. This sequence encodes CASSELRGGGHEQYV.